The 32 T cell receptor beta chains below come from one sample, sequenced in a study of CD8 T cells in Susac syndrome. About 0.45 to 1 ug RNA was reverse transcribed with random hexamers. TCRdb re-called the immunoSEQ multiplex PCR reads through MiXCR, storing one row per CDR3 protein. The sample includes approximately 180,000 distinct CDR3 sequences, 95% of them seen just once. The sequenced sample was CD4+ T cells from PBMCs. The receptors here all came from a human donor with multiple sclerosis.

This clonotype was recorded only once. This chain uses TRBV7-9 with TRBJ1-1; D not resolved. The CDR3 is 15 residues long. The germline V gene has CDR1 SEHNR and CDR2 FQNEAQ (reference sequence). Trimming pared 1 base from V and 5 bases from J, leaving 14 bases between. The CDR3 protein is CASSLGSTVATEAFF. CDR3 DNA: TGTGCCAGCAGCTTAGGAAGTACAGTTGCTACTGAAGCTTTCTTT. Drawing the rest from reference TRBV7-9 and TRBJ1-1, the complete variable domain is DTGVSQNPRHKITKRGQNVTFRCDPISEHNRLYWYRQTLGQGPEFLTYFQNEAQLEKSRLLSDRFSAERPKGSFSTLEIQRTEQGDSAMYLCASSLGSTVATEAFFGQGTRLTVV.

V gene TRBV5-4 combines with J gene TRBJ1-2; 12 nucleotides agree with TRBD1. Trimming at V came to 4 bases and at J to 4 bases, leaving 14 bases not matched to a gene. The CDR3 loop spans 18 amino acids. Looked up from germline, CDR1 is SGHNT and CDR2 is YYREEE (reference sequence). The CDR3 spells CASSGGTGGALNSYGYTF. For the CDR3, the DNA is TGTGCCAGCAGCGGAGGGACAGGGGGCGCGTTGAACTCCTATGGCTACACCTTC.

This chain connects TRBV30 to TRBJ1-1, with D unresolved. The V gene's germline CDR1 is GTSNPN and CDR2 SVGIG (reference sequence). This CDR3 has 12 amino acids. Trimming stripped 3 bases from V and 0 bases from J, with 5 bases between. CDR3 sequence reads: CAWSEMNTEAFF. The CDR3 DNA reads as TGTGCCTGGAGCGAGATGAACACTGAAGCTTTCTTT.

The chain is built from TRBV7-9 and TRBJ2-4, with D possibly called TRBD1 or TRBD2 (6 bases each). The CDR3 runs to 16 residues. Germline CDR1 SEHNR, CDR2 FQNEAQ (reference sequence). Trimming removed 3 bases from V and 0 bases from J, with 12 bases in between. The CDR3 sequence is CASSLWGALAKNIQYF. CDR3 in DNA: TGTGCCAGCAGCTTGTGGGGGGCCCTAGCCAAAAACATTCAGTACTTC.

The chain recombines TRBV5-1 with TRBJ1-1; D uncertain. This CDR3 has 12 amino acids. Germline CDR1 reads SGHRS; CDR2 reads YFSETQ. Trimming stripped 4 bases from V and 6 bases from J, with 10 bases between. The CDR3 DNA follows: TGCGCCAGCAGCGAGAGATTCCCTGAAGCTTTCTTT. Amino acid sequence: CASSERFPEAFF. The entire variable domain, with the rest obtained from reference TRBV5-1 and TRBJ1-1, is as follows: KAGVTQTPRYLIKTRGQQVTLSCSPISGHRSVSWYQQTPGQGLQFLFEYFSETQRNKGNFPGRFSGRQFSNSRSEMNVSTLELGDSALYLCASSERFPEAFFGQGTRLTVV.

The CDR3 here is CASSERGLDTQYF. The CDR3, as DNA: TGTGCCAGCAGCGAGAGGGGGTTAGATACGCAGTATTTT. This chain connects TRBV9 to TRBJ2-3, with D possibly being TRBD1 (6 bases). This CDR3 has 13 amino acids. The germline V and J ends were trimmed by 3 bases and 5 bases, with 10 bases remaining between them. The germline V gene encodes CDR1 SGDLS and CDR2 YYNGEE.

CDR3 in DNA: TGCGCCAGCAGCCATACAGGGGGGAATCCCTCCTACAATGAGCAGTTCTTC. Translation: CASSHTGGNPSYNEQFF. The rearrangement links TRBV5-1 to TRBJ2-1, with 8 positions matching TRBD1. Germline V gives CDR1 SGHRS, CDR2 YFSETQ. The CDR3 loop spans 17 amino acids. V trimming: 4 bases; J trimming: 0 bases; junction bases outside the gene matches: 9.

This sequence joins TRBV2 and TRBJ2-3; TRBD1 might be the D (6 bases). This CDR3 spans 13 amino acids. Germline lookup yields CDR1 SNHLY and CDR2 FYNNEI. Trimming left V 11 bases short and J 5 bases short, with 17 bases between. The CDR3 DNA is TGTGCCGGAGCGGACAGACGGGGAGATACGCAGTATTTT. Protein product: CAGADRRGDTQYF.

The chain joins TRBV20-1 to TRBJ2-3; D is possibly TRBD2 (5 bases). CDR1 and CDR2 (germline): DFQATT, SNEGSKA (reference sequence). The ends were cut back, 1 base at V and 6 bases at J, with 11 bases in the middle. The length of the CDR3 is 13 residues. Written as DNA, the CDR3 is TGCAGTGCTAGAGGCGGGCCCCGGGATACGCAGTATTTT. Amino acids: CSARGGPRDTQYF.

This chain joins TRBV12-3 or TRBV12-4 and TRBJ1-2; the D is unclear. There are 13 residues in the CDR3. V was pared by 6 bases and J by 4 bases, with 12 bases between. The CDR3 bases are TGTGCCAGCAGCCCCTCGGGGTTCTATGGCTACACCTTC. Translating gives CASSPSGFYGYTF.

The V and J genes are TRBV4-2 and TRBJ1-5; D is unresolved. Looked up from germline, CDR1 is LGHNA and CDR2 is YNFKEQ. V shed 0 bases and J shed 6 bases, with 6 bases lying between them. CDR3 length equals 13 residues. This CDR3 is CASSQDLLQPQHF. The CDR3 bases are TGTGCCAGCAGCCAAGACCTCCTTCAGCCCCAGCATTTT.

This chain uses TRBV2 with TRBJ1-2, with D possibly being TRBD1 (5 bases). Looked up from germline, CDR1 is SNHLY and CDR2 is FYNNEI. V was shortened by 4 bases and J by 4 bases, with 13 bases between the two germline ends. This CDR3 comprises 14 residues. The CDR3 protein is CASSAGTETYGYTF. As DNA, the CDR3 is TGTGCCAGCAGTGCCGGGACCGAAACCTATGGCTACACCTTC.

The chain carries TRBV12-3 or TRBV12-4 and TRBJ2-5, with 8 bases that match TRBD2. The V and J ends lost 8 bases and 4 bases, in that order; junction bases with no gene match: 9. The CDR3 length is 14 residues. DNA for the CDR3: TGTGCCAGCCTAAACGGGGGGGCTCGAGAGACCCAGTACTTC. This encodes CASLNGGARETQYF.

The genes are TRBV6-5 and TRBJ2-7, with 9 bases that match TRBD1. From germline, CDR1 is MNHEY and CDR2 SVGAGI. The V segment lost 8 bases and the J segment 4 bases; nucleotides outside the gene matches: 9. The CDR3 is made up of 14 amino acids. As DNA, the CDR3 is TGTGCCAGCGGACGGACAGGGGCTATTTACGAGCAGTACTTC. Its protein product is CASGRTGAIYEQYF.

This clonotype was picked up one time. The chain is built from TRBV20-1 and TRBJ1-5, with D perhaps TRBD1 (5 bases). The CDR3 is 14 residues long. Germline V gene data show CDR1 as DFQATT and CDR2 as SNEGSKA (reference sequence). The V gene lost 7 bases and the J gene lost 2 bases, with 15 bases spanning the gap. The CDR3 loop reads CSVVREFGNQPQHF. The CDR3, as DNA: TGCAGTGTGGTCAGGGAATTTGGCAATCAGCCCCAGCATTTT.

This clonotype has more than one count but fewer than ten. The J gene is TRBJ2-5, the V gene TRBV7-2; D not certain. V dropped 5 bases and J dropped 0 bases, with 4 bases sitting between them. The germline CDR1 and CDR2 sequences are SGHTA and FQGNSA. There are 12 residues in the CDR3. The CDR3: CASSRYQETQYF. DNA for the CDR3: TGTGCCAGCAGCCGGTACCAAGAGACCCAGTACTTC.

The chain employs TRBV7-9 and TRBJ2-3; no clear D. From germline, CDR1 is SEHNR and CDR2 FQNEAQ (reference sequence). The CDR3 runs 16 residues. V lost 3 bases and J 2 bases, leaving 15 bases between the germline ends. CDR3: CASSFGPFGNTDTQYF. The CDR3 DNA sequence: TGTGCCAGCAGCTTCGGGCCGTTCGGTAACACAGATACGCAGTATTTT.

V gene TRBV27 combines with J gene TRBJ1-2; the D gene is possibly TRBD1 (5 bases). This CDR3 contains 13 residues. Germline CDR1 reads MNHEY; CDR2 reads SMNVEV (reference sequence). With 6 bases removed from V and 6 bases from J, the gap between germline ends came to 14 bases. The CDR3 bases are TGTGCCAGCAGCCACGACAGATTAGATGGCTACACCTTC. It codes for CASSHDRLDGYTF.

The chain links TRBV23-1 to TRBJ1-5; TRBD1 agrees at 10 bases. TRBV23-1 qualifies as an ORF whose function is uncertain. Trimming removed 2 bases from V and 4 bases from J; junction bases left unmatched: 2. CDR3 length equals 15 residues. In DNA form, the CDR3 reads TGCGCCAGCAGTCAACGGGACAGGGGTAATCAGCCCCAGCATTTT. Translated: CASSQRDRGNQPQHF.

The V and J genes are TRBV5-1 and TRBJ2-3; no reliable D call. Germline CDR1 and CDR2: SGHRS and YFSETQ. V lost 4 bases and J 1 base, leaving 10 bases between the germline ends. This CDR3 is built from 14 residues. CDR3 sequence (DNA): TGCGCCAGCAGCGTTCCGGGTCGCACAGATACGCAGTATTTT. As protein: CASSVPGRTDTQYF.

The chain's CDR3 is CASSLEMADTQYF. In DNA, the CDR3 is TGTGCCAGCAGCTTAGAGATGGCGGATACGCAGTATTTT. V gene TRBV7-2 combines with J gene TRBJ2-3, with D unresolved. V lost 1 base, J lost 6 bases, and 8 bases lay in between. This CDR3 has 13 residues. Germline CDR1 SGHTA, CDR2 FQGNSA.

The chain couples TRBV7-3 to TRBJ2-3; D not certain. This CDR3 comprises 14 residues. The germline V gene encodes CDR1 SGHTA and CDR2 FQGTGA. The V and J ends lost 5 bases and 1 base respectively, with 10 bases between them. CDR3 loop: CASSVDPGTDTQYF. Here the CDR3 DNA reads TGTGCCAGCAGCGTAGATCCGGGCACAGATACGCAGTATTTT.

The rearrangement uses TRBV7-9 and TRBJ1-1; TRBD1 is a possible D gene (5 bases). There are 14 residues in the CDR3. CDR1 is SEHNR and CDR2 is FQNEAQ in the germline V gene (reference sequence). With 5 bases removed from V and 3 bases from J, the gap between germline ends came to 13 bases. The CDR3 DNA reads as TGTGCCAGCAGCAGGGGCGCGGGGGACACTGAAGCTTTCTTT. Translation gives CASSRGAGDTEAFF.

The V gene is TRBV3-1, the J gene TRBJ1-1, with 7 bases lining up with TRBD1. Germline V gene sequence: CDR1 LGHDT, CDR2 YNNKEL (reference sequence). The CDR3 has 18 residues. Trimming removed 2 bases from V and 0 bases from J; junction bases left unmatched: 12. This chain's CDR3 is CASSQPSGLQGMNTEAFF. The CDR3, as DNA: TGTGCCAGCAGCCAACCCTCCGGCCTACAGGGGATGAACACTGAAGCTTTCTTT.

This chain connects TRBV7-2 to TRBJ2-2, with 7 positions matching TRBD1. The CDR3 runs 16 residues. Unmatched junction bases numbered 7, after V lost 0 bases and J lost 6 bases. Germline V gene data show CDR1 as SGHTA and CDR2 as FQGNSA. CDR3 loop: CASSLAGTAGAGELFF. As DNA, the CDR3 is TGTGCCAGCAGCTTAGCTGGGACAGCAGGCGCCGGGGAGCTGTTTTTT. Supplemented by reference TRBV7-2 and TRBJ2-2, the full variable domain reads GAGVSQSPSNKVTEKGKDVELRCDPISGHTALYWYRQSLGQGLEFLIYFQGNSAPDKSGLPSDRFSAERTGGSVSTLTIQRTQQEDSAVYLCASSLAGTAGAGELFFGEGSRLTVL.

The V gene is TRBV20-1, the J gene TRBJ2-5, with D tentatively TRBD1 (5 bases). CDR3 length equals 13 residues. Germline V gene lookup returns CDR1 DFQATT and CDR2 SNEGSKA (reference sequence). The V end was cut by 3 bases, the J end by 4 bases, with 12 bases between. CDR3 in amino acids: CSASGLQGETQYF. The CDR3 bases are TGCAGTGCTAGCGGTTTGCAGGGAGAGACCCAGTACTTC.

V is TRBV20-1 and J is TRBJ1-1; 8 nucleotides match TRBD1. Germline loops: CDR1 DFQATT, CDR2 SNEGSKA (reference sequence). The CDR3 spans 13 residues. V dropped 3 bases and J dropped 11; count of bases not matched to a gene: 11. DNA for the CDR3: TGCAGTGCTAGGAGACAGGGGACTATGTGGGCTTTCTTT. Translated: CSARRQGTMWAFF.

The chain carries TRBV7-8 and TRBJ1-1; D is unclear. There are 15 residues in the CDR3. Between the trimmed V and J ends, which lost 0 bases and 2 bases, there was a span of 10 bases. In germline, CDR1 is SGHVS, CDR2 FQNEAQ. For the CDR3, the DNA is TGTGCCAGCAGCTTAGCAGGACCCGGCAACACTGAAGCTTTCTTT. It codes for CASSLAGPGNTEAFF.

In this sample, this clonotype turned up once. The CDR3 DNA reads TGTGCCAGCAGGCAGGCTAGCGGGGGGGACTATGAGCAGTTCTTC. Protein product: CASRQASGGDYEQFF. This rearrangement joins TRBV6-2 or TRBV6-3 to TRBJ2-1; 12 nucleotides agree with TRBD2. J was trimmed by 8 bases and V by 6 bases; bases with no gene match: 8. The germline CDR1 and CDR2 sequences are MNHEY and SVGEGT. The CDR3 extends over 15 amino acids.

This chain joins TRBV7-9 and TRBJ2-7; 10 bases agree with TRBD2. The V and J ends lost 2 bases and 0 bases, in that order; junction bases with no gene match: 13. Germline V lookup: CDR1 SEHNR, CDR2 FQNEAQ (reference sequence). This CDR3 has 19 residues. For the CDR3, the DNA is TGTGCCAGCAGCTTATCCCCATCTAGCGGGGGTTACGTCTCCTACGAGCAGTACTTC. Its protein is CASSLSPSSGGYVSYEQYF. Looking up the rest from reference TRBV7-9 and TRBJ2-7 gives the full variable domain: DTGVSQNPRHKITKRGQNVTFRCDPISEHNRLYWYRQTLGQGPEFLTYFQNEAQLEKSRLLSDRFSAERPKGSFSTLEIQRTEQGDSAMYLCASSLSPSSGGYVSYEQYFGPGTRLTVT.

The CDR3 protein is CASSSSHTQYF. CDR3 DNA: TGTGCCAGCAGTTCGTCACATACGCAGTATTTT. The V gene is TRBV6-2 or TRBV6-3, the J gene TRBJ2-3; D not certain. There are 11 residues in the CDR3. Germline V gene sequence: CDR1 MNHEY, CDR2 SVGEGT. Trimming cost V 4 bases and J 7 bases, with 6 bases left between them.

The gene calls are TRBV27 and TRBJ2-3, with D perhaps matching TRBD1 or TRBD2 (6 bases each). V lost 6 bases to trimming and J lost 0 bases, with 16 bases between them. Looked up from germline, CDR1 is MNHEY and CDR2 is SMNVEV (reference sequence). This CDR3 comprises 16 residues. The CDR3 DNA sequence: TGTGCCAGCAGAAGCAGGGGAGGAAGGAGCACAGATACGCAGTATTTT. The encoded protein is CASRSRGGRSTDTQYF.